This TCR beta chain was sequenced in a study of radiation and T cells in renal cell carcinoma. Germline assignment: CDR1 MNHNY and CDR2 SVGAGI (reference sequence). The CDR3 consists of 11 residues. V lost 4 bases and J lost 2, with 2 bases in between. Clones were sequenced by immunoSEQ multiplex PCR, and TCRdb holds only the in-frame ones, with some missing. Counted here are about 65,000 clones, about 80% occurring once; the ten biggest clones make up roughly 6.1%. Stated time point: blood 2 weeks post-SBRT. Regarding treatment: 15 Gy SBRT to primary tumor, nephrectomy 4 weeks later. The clonotype comes from a man aged 60 to 69 with renal cell carcinoma. The source material was blood, sampled from a patient whose treatment included radiotherapy and nephrectomy. The V call is TRBV6-6, the J call TRBJ2-5; D is unresolved. The CDR3 loop is CASSWQETQYF. CDR3 in DNA: TGTGCCAGCAGTTGGCAAGAGACCCAGTACTTC.